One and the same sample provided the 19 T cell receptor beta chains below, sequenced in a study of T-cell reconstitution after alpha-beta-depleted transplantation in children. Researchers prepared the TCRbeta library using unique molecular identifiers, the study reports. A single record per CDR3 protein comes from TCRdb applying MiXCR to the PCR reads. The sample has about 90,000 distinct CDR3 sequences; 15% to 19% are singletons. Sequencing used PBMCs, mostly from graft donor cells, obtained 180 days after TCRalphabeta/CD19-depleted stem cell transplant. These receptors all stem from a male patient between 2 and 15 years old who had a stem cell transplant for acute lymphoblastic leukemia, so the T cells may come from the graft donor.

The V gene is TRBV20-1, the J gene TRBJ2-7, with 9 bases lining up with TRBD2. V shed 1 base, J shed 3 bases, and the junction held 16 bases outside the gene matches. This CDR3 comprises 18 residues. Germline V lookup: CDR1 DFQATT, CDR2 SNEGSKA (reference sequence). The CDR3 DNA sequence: TGCAGTGCTAGAGGACTTCCGGAGCGGGAGGTACTTGTCTACGAGCAGTACTTC. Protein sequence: CSARGLPEREVLVYEQYF.

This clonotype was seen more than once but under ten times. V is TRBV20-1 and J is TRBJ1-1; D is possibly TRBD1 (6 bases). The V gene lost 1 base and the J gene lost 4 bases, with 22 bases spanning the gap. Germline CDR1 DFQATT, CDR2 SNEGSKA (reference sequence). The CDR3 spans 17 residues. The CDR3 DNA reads TGCAGTGCTAGAGGGGGCCCGGGCACCCAAGGGGGCACTGAAGCTTTCTTT. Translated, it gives CSARGGPGTQGGTEAFF.

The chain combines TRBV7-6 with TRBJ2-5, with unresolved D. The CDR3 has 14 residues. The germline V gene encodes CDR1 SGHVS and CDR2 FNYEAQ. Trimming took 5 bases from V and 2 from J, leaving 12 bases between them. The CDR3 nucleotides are TGTGCCAGCAGCGGACGTGGGCAGCAAGAGACCCAGTACTTC. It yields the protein CASSGRGQQETQYF.

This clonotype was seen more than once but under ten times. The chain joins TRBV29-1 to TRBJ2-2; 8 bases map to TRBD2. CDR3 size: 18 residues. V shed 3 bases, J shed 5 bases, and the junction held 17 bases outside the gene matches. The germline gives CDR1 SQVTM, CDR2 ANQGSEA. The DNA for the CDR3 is TGCAGCGTTGAGATCGGGTCCGACTTTGGACTAGCAACCGGGGAGCTGTTTTTT. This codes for CSVEIGSDFGLATGELFF.

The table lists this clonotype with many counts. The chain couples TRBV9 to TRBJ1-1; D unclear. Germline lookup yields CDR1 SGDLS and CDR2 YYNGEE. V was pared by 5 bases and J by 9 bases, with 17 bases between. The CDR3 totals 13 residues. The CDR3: CASRDLRLNKAFF. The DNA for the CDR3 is TGTGCCAGCAGGGACTTACGCTTAAATAAAGCTTTCTTT.

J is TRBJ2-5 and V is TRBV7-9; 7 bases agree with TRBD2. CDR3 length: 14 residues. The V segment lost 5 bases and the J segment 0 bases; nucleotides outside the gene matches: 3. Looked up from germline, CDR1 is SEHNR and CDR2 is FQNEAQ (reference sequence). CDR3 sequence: CASSPGGYQETQYF. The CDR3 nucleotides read TGTGCCAGCAGCCCGGGGGGTTACCAAGAGACCCAGTACTTC.

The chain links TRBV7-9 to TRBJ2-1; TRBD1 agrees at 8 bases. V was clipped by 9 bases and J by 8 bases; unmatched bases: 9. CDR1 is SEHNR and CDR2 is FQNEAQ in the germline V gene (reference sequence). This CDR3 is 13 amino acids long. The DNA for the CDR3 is TGTGCCAGTTACAGGGGACAGGTAGATGAGCAGTTCTTC. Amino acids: CASYRGQVDEQFF.

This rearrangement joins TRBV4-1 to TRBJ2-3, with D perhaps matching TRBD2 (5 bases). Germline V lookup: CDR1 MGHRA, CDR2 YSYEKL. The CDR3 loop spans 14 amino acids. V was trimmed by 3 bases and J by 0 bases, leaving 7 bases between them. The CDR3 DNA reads TGCGCCAGCAGCCAGACGGGGAGCACAGATACGCAGTATTTT. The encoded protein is CASSQTGSTDTQYF.

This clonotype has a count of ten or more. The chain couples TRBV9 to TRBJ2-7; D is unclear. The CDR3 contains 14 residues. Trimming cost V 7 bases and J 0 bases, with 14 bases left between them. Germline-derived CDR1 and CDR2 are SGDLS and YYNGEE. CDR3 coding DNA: TGTGCCAGCGGCGGCTCTTACAGCTCCTACGAGCAGTACTTC. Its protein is CASGGSYSSYEQYF.

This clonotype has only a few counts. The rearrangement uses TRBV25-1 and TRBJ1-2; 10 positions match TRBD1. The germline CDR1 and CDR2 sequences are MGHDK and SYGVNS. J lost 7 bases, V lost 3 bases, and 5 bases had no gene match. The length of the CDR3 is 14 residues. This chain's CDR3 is CASSDTWTGGGYTF. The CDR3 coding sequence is TGTGCCAGCAGTGACACCTGGACAGGGGGTGGCTACACCTTC.

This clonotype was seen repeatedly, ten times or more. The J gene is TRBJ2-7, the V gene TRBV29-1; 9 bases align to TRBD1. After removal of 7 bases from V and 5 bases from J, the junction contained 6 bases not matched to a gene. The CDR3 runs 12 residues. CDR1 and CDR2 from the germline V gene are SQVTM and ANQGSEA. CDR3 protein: CSAGTGYDEQYF. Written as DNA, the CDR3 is TGCAGCGCCGGGACAGGGTATGACGAGCAGTACTTC.

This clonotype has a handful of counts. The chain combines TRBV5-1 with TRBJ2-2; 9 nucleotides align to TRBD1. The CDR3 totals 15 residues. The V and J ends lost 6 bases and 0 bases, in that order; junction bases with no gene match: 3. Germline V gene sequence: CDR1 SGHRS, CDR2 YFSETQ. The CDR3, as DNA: TGCGCCAGCACTGGGACAGGGTCGAACACCGGGGAGCTGTTTTTT. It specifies CASTGTGSNTGELFF. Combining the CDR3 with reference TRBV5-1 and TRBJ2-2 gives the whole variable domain KAGVTQTPRYLIKTRGQQVTLSCSPISGHRSVSWYQQTPGQGLQFLFEYFSETQRNKGNFPGRFSGRQFSNSRSEMNVSTLELGDSALYLCASTGTGSNTGELFFGEGSRLTVL.

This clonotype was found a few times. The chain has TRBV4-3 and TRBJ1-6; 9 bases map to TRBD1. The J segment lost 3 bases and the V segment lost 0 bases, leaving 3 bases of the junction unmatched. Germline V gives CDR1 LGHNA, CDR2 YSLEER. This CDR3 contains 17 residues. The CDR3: CASSQEKTGGYNSPLHF. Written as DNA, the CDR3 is TGCGCCAGCAGCCAAGAGAAGACAGGGGGCTATAATTCACCCCTCCACTTT.

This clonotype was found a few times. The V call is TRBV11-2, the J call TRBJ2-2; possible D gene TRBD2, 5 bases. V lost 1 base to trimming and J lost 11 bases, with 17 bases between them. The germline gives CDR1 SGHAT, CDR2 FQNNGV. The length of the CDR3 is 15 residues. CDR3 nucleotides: TGTGCCAGCAGCTTAGGGTTGGCGGGTCCCCGTGAGCTGTTTTTT. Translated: CASSLGLAGPRELFF.

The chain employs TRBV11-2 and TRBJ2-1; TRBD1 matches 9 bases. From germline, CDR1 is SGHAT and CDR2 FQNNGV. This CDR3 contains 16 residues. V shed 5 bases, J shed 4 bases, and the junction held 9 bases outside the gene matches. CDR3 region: CASSTLQGANYNEQFF. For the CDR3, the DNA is TGTGCCAGCAGCACTCTACAGGGGGCGAATTACAATGAGCAGTTCTTC.

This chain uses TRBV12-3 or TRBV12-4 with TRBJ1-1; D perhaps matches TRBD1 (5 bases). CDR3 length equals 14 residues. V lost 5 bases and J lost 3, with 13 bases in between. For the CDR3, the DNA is TGTGCCAGCAGTCCCGGCGGCAGGGACACTGAAGCTTTCTTT. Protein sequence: CASSPGGRDTEAFF.

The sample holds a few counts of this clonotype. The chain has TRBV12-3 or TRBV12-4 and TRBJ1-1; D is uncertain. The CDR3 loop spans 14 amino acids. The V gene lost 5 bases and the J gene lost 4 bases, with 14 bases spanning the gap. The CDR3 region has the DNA TGTGCCAGCAGTCCCTTAAGTCGTGGCACTGAAGCTTTCTTT. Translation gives CASSPLSRGTEAFF.

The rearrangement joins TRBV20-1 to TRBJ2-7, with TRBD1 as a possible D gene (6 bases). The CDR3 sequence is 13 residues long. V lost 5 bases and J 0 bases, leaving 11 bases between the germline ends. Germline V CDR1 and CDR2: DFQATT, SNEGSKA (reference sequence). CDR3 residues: CSADRDNSYEQYF. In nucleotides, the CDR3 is TGCAGTGCTGACCGGGACAACTCCTACGAGCAGTACTTC.

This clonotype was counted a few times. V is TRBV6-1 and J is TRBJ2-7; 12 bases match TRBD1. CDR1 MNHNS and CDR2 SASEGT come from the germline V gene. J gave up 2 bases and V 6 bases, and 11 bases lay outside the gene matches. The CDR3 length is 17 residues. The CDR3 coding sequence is TGTGCCAGCAGCCCCGGGACAGGGGGCGATTATACCTACGAGCAGTACTTC. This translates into CASSPGTGGDYTYEQYF.